What follows is one T cell receptor beta chain and its context. The antigen is unknown. At one end, the junction sequence differs from germline, possibly due to a read error. The data were obtained in a study of blood T cells in healthy people across ages. Across the whole study: Every two T cells gave about one barcoded beta molecule via template switching.

It was with a sample-barcoded 5' primer and a J-beta primer mix that a second PCR of roughly 7 to 12 cycles was run. TCRdb called the 5' RACE reads again in MiXCR, with one record for every CDR3 protein. The data hold approximately 1.5 million distinct CDR3 sequences, with 30% to 35% observed a single time. There were healthy Caucasian individuals from Russia, aged 6 to 90, serving as donors. Study-level points and caveats: Observed TCR beta diversity per million T cells went down as age went up. This fall followed a roughly linear course with age.

The length of the CDR3 is 15 residues. Germline loops: CDR1 SEHNR, CDR2 FQNEAQ (reference sequence). The sequence was obtained from a woman younger than 45 in good health. V is TRBV7-9 and J is TRBJ2-3, with 8 bases identical to TRBD1. Sequencing used blood. Written as DNA, the CDR3 is TGTGTCAGCAGCCCCCGGACAGGGTTCGGAGATACGCAGTATTTT. Protein sequence: CVSSPRTGFGDTQYF.